This is a list of T cell receptor beta chains from one sample in a study of T cells after yellow fever vaccination. A single record per CDR3 protein comes from TCRdb applying MiXCR to the 5' RACE reads. This sample has approximately 550,000 distinct CDR3 sequences; about 19% occur once, and the top ten carry over 11%. Sequencing used PBMCs, obtained 15 days after the yellow fever booster vaccination. These receptors were taken from a young man who received the YFV17D yellow fever vaccine. Each CDR3 is given with its conserved first and last residue. D genes are given only for firm matches. Size is stated for part of the rows, as once, few or many counts, or as a class when the clone is expanded.

TRBD1	-	TRBJ2-7	TRBV7-9	15	CASSGTGGMVYEQYF	TGTGCCAGCAGCGGCACAGGGGGCATGGTGTACGAGCAGTACTTC
-	few	TRBJ2-3	TRBV15	16	CATSTPQQGTPDTQYF	TGTGCCACCAGCACCCCGCAACAGGGAACCCCAGATACGCAGTATTTT
-	few	TRBJ2-6	TRBV4-2	18	CASSPKGQGKVGANVLTF	TGTGCCAGCAGCCCCAAAGGCCAGGGGAAAGTTGGGGCCAACGTCCTGACTTTC
-	-	TRBJ2-1	TRBV19	15	CASSQRRSSYNEQFF	TGTGCCAGTAGTCAGCGCCGAAGCTCCTACAATGAGCAGTTCTTC
TRBD1	few	TRBJ2-1	TRBV9	16	CASSDGTGASYNEQFF	TGTGCCAGCAGCGATGGGACAGGGGCTTCCTACAATGAGCAGTTCTTC
-	few	TRBJ2-1	TRBV5-1	17	CASSLVAIGPSYNEQFF	TGCGCCAGCAGCTTGGTGGCCATAGGGCCCTCCTACAATGAGCAGTTCTTC
-	-	TRBJ2-7	TRBV6-5	14	CASSYSKGGYEQYF	TGTGCCAGCAGTTACTCGAAGGGCGGCTACGAGCAGTACTTC
TRBD1	few	TRBJ2-5	TRBV20-1	14	CSARGGQAGETQYF	TGCAGTGCTAGAGGAGGACAGGCGGGAGAGACCCAGTACTTC
-	once	TRBJ2-2	TRBV20-1	15	CSAPAGSIGSGELFF	TGCAGTGCTCCCGCCGGTTCTATAGGTTCCGGGGAGCTGTTTTTT
TRBD1	-	TRBJ2-7	TRBV6-5	15	CASSYDGTGHQEQYF	TGTGCCAGCAGTTACGACGGGACAGGGCATCAAGAGCAGTACTTC
-	-	TRBJ2-2	TRBV6-5	17	CASSYGSRGADTGELFF	TGTGCCAGCAGTTACGGGTCACGGGGGGCCGACACCGGGGAGCTGTTTTTT
-	many	TRBJ1-1	TRBV20-1	13	CSASGQMNTEAFF	TGCAGTGCTAGCGGGCAGATGAACACTGAAGCTTTCTTT
-	-	TRBJ2-7	TRBV28	13	CASNWGRGYEQYF	TGTGCCAGCAATTGGGGAAGGGGGTACGAGCAGTACTTC
TRBD2	few	TRBJ2-3	TRBV15	15	CATSRRYGGSDTQYF	TGTGCCACCAGCAGGCGCTATGGCGGGAGTGATACGCAGTATTTT
-	few	TRBJ2-1	TRBV29-1	16	CSVEGTAESSYNEQFF	TGCAGCGTTGAAGGCACGGCGGAGAGCTCCTACAATGAGCAGTTCTTC
-	-	TRBJ1-6	TRBV5-6	14	CASSLRQANSPLHF	TGTGCCAGCAGCTTGCGGCAGGCAAATTCACCCCTCCACTTT
-	few	TRBJ2-2	TRBV5-1	17	CASSSKSGEPYTGELFF	TGCGCCAGCAGCTCCAAGAGTGGTGAACCTTACACCGGGGAGCTGTTTTTT
-	few	TRBJ2-3	TRBV5-5	14	CASSLVMGTDTQYF	TGTGCCAGCAGCTTGGTGATGGGCACAGATACGCAGTATTTT
-	-	TRBJ2-3	TRBV20-1	16	CSARSLGRSRGDTQYF	TGCAGTGCTAGATCCCTTGGGCGGAGCCGGGGAGATACGCAGTATTTT
TRBD1	-	TRBJ2-3	TRBV10-3	14	CAIEGQGRTDTQYF	TGTGCCATCGAAGGACAGGGGCGCACAGATACGCAGTATTTT
-	-	TRBJ2-4	TRBV12-3/TRBV12-4	17	CASSFTAGRGPKNIQYF	TGTGCCAGCAGTTTCACCGCGGGCAGGGGTCCCAAAAACATTCAGTACTTC
-	once	TRBJ2-7	TRBV5-1	12	CASSFTQDEQYF	TGCGCCAGCAGCTTCACCCAGGACGAGCAGTACTTC
-	-	TRBJ2-5	TRBV28	14	CASSLPPRGETQYF	TGTGCCAGCAGTTTACCCCCCCGGGGCGAGACCCAGTACTTC
TRBD2	few	TRBJ2-1	TRBV7-3	17	CASSLDSSGRAHNEQFF	TGTGCCAGCAGCTTAGATTCAAGCGGGAGAGCCCACAATGAGCAGTTCTTC
-	few	TRBJ2-1	TRBV20-1	14	CSARDGSDRGEQFF	TGCAGTGCTAGAGACGGGTCCGATCGGGGTGAGCAGTTCTTC
TRBD1	-	TRBJ1-6	TRBV6-1	15	CASSLLGQVNSPLHF	TGTGCCAGCAGCCTTTTGGGACAGGTTAATTCACCCCTCCACTTT
-	few	TRBJ2-2	TRBV19	14	CASSRVPRTGELFF	TGTGCCAGTTCCCGAGTCCCCCGAACCGGGGAGCTGTTTTTT